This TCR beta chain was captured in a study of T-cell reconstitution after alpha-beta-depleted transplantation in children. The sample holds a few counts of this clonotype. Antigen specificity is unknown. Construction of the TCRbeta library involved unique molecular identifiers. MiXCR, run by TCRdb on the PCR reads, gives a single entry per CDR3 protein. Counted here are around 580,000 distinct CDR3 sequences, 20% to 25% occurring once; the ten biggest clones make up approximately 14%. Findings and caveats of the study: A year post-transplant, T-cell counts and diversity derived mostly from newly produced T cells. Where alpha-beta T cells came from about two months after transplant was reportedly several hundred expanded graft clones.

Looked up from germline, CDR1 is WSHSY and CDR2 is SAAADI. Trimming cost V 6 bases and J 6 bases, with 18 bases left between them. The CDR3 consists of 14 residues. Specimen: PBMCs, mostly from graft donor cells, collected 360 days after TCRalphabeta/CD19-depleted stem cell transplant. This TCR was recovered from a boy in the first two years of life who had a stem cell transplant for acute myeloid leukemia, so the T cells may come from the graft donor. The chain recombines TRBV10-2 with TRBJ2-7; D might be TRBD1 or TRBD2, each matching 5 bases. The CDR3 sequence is CASRRYGSGTEQYF. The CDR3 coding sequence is TGCGCCAGCAGGAGATACGGATCCGGGACCGAGCAGTACTTC.